This paragraph reports one TCR beta chain. Its antigen remains unknown. The data were obtained in a study of cytomegalovirus exposure and HLA in healthy donors. Though nominally healthy at sampling, donors likely had unrecorded immune exposures. Study findings and constraints: Because they were indistinguishable, some V segments, including TRBV6-2 and TRBV6-3, were excluded. Earlier findings revealed that most TCR beta V segments proved productive either about 90% or about 30% of the time.

Germline V gene lookup returns CDR1 SGHAT and CDR2 FQNNGV. The ends were cut back, 5 bases at V and 10 bases at J, with 9 bases in the middle. The CDR3 has 11 residues. PCR involved 60 Vbeta and 13 Jbeta primers. Sequenced by immunoSEQ multiplex PCR; TCRdb stores in-frame clones only, minus some. This sample yields roughly 120,000 clones, of which about 81% are seen a single time; about 1.1% belongs to the top ten. This receptor was identified in a woman in her 30s in good health and CMV-seronegative. The genes are TRBV11-2 and TRBJ2-1; weak D call: TRBD2 (5 bases). Sequencing was done on a sample of PBMCs. CDR3 amino acids: CASSRGREQFF. Here the CDR3 DNA reads TGTGCCAGCAGCCGGGGAAGGGAGCAGTTCTTC.